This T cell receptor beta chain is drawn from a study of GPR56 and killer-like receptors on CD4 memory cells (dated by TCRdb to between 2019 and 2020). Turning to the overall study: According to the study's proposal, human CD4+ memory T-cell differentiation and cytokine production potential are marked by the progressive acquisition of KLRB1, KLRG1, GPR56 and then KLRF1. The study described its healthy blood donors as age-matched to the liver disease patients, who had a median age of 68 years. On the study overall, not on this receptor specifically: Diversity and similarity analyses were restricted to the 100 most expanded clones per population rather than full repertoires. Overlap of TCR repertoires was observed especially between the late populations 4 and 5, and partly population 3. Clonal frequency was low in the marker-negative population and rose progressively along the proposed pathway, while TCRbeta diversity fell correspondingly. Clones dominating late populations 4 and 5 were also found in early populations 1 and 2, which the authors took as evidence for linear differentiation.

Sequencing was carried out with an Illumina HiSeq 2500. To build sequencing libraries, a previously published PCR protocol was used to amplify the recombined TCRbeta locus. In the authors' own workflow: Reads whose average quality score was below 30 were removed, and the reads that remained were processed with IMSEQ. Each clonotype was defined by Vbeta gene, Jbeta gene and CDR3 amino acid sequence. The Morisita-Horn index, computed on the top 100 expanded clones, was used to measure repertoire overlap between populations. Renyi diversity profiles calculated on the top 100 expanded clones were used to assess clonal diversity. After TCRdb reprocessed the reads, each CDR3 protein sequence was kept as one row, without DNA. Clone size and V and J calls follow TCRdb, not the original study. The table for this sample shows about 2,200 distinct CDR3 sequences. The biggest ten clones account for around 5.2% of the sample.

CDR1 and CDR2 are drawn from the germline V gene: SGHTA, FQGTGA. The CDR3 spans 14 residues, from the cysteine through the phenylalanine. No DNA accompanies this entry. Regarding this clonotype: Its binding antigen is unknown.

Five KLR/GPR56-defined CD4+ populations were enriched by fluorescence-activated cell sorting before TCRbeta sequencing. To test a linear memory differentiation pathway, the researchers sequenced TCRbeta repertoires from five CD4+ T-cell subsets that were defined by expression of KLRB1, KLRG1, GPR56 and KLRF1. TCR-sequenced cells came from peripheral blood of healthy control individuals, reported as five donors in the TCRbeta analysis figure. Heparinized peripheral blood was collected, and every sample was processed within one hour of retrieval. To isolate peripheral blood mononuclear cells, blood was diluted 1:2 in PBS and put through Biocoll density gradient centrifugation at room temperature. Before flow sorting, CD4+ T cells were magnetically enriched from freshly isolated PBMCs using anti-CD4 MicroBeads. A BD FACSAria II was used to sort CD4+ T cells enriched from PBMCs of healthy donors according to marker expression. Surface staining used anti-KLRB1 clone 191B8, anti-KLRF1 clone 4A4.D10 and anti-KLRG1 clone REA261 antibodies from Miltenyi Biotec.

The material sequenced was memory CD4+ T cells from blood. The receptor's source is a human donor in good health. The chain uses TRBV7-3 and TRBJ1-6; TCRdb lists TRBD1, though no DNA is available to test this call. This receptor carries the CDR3 CASSARGRGSPLHF.